Included here is one T cell receptor (beta chain) sequence, with context. Its specificity is unknown. The donors were members of the approximately 130-subject validation cohort (separate from the approximately 670-subject first cohort). This entry is derived from a study of cytomegalovirus exposure and HLA in healthy donors. Study-wide results and limits: In the 120 or so validation repertoires, under 95% of cluster scores exceeded 0, per a later analysis.

Data came from immunoSEQ multiplex PCR; TCRdb stores just in-frame clones and leaves some out. The sample yields about 170,000 clones, more than 75% seen once. The sequenced sample consisted of PBMCs. The sequence came from a woman in her twenties or thirties in good health and CMV-seronegative.

The CDR3 loop reads CATSRDGAIYQPQHF. The CDR3 DNA sequence: TGTGCCACCAGCAGAGATGGGGCCATTTACCAGCCCCAGCATTTT. The V and J genes are TRBV15 and TRBJ1-5; D possibly corresponds to TRBD1 (5 bases). Trimming took 0 bases from V and 7 from J, leaving 13 bases between them. There are 15 residues in the CDR3. In germline, CDR1 is LNHNV, CDR2 YYDKDF (reference sequence).